The 19 T cell receptor beta chains given below trace back to one sample, sequenced in a study of blood T cells in healthy people across ages. A second PCR, run for about 6 to 12 cycles, used a sample-barcoded 5' primer plus a J-beta primer mix. A single record per CDR3 protein comes from TCRdb applying MiXCR to the 5' RACE reads. The sample contains under 2,000,000 distinct CDR3 sequences, 49% of which appear only once. Material for sequencing was blood. These receptors were obtained from a woman aged 35 to 49 in good health.

V is TRBV28 and J is TRBJ2-7; 8 bases are shared with TRBD2. The CDR3 extends over 15 amino acids. V lost 6 bases, J lost 3 bases, and 10 bases stayed unmatched. CDR1 and CDR2 from the germline V gene are MDHEN and SYDVKM. The CDR3 nucleotides read TGTGCCAGCAGCTCTACTAGCGGTTATAACTACGAGCAGTACTTC. Its protein product is CASSSTSGYNYEQYF.

V usage is TRBV4-2 and J usage is TRBJ1-5; no clear D gene. V was shortened by 1 base and J by 1 base, with 17 bases between the two germline ends. Germline CDR1 LGHNA, CDR2 YNFKEQ. CDR3 size: 18 residues. The CDR3 sequence: CASSQVARARESNQPQHF. CDR3 nucleotide sequence: TGTGCCAGCAGCCAAGTCGCGAGGGCCCGTGAAAGCAATCAGCCCCAGCATTTT.

The rearrangement links TRBV20-1 to TRBJ2-1; D gene ambiguous. The CDR3 spans 13 residues. V lost 1 base and J lost 4, with 8 bases in between. Germline V gene lookup returns CDR1 DFQATT and CDR2 SNEGSKA (reference sequence). CDR3 protein: CSARGHRYNEQFF. The CDR3 region has the DNA TGCAGTGCTAGAGGGCATCGGTACAATGAGCAGTTCTTC.

The rearrangement links TRBV18 to TRBJ1-2; TRBD1 might be the D (6 bases). The V end was cut by 2 bases, the J end by 4 bases, with 14 bases between. In germline, CDR1 is KGHSH, CDR2 LQKENI. CDR3 length: 15 residues. CDR3 nucleotides: TGTGCCAGCTCACCAGGCCGGGACACAGGCTATGGCTACACCTTC. Translated: CASSPGRDTGYGYTF.

This clonotype was observed many times. The genes are TRBV20-1 and TRBJ2-3; TRBD2 aligns across 7 bases. J lost 2 bases, V lost 5 bases, and 7 bases had no gene match. The CDR3 spans 14 residues. Per germline, CDR1 DFQATT and CDR2 SNEGSKA (reference sequence). CDR3 DNA sequence: TGCAGTGCTCCTCAGCGGGGCTCCACAGATACGCAGTATTTT. Its protein product is CSAPQRGSTDTQYF.

The CDR3 DNA reads TGTGCCAGCAGTTACTCCCCCATCAATGAGCAGTTCTTC. Translation: CASSYSPINEQFF. V and J are TRBV6-2 or TRBV6-3 and TRBJ2-1; D is uncertain. V lost 0 bases and J 6 bases, leaving 6 bases between the germline ends. Germline V gene sequence: CDR1 MNHEY, CDR2 SVGEGT. The CDR3 consists of 13 residues.

With regard to this clonotype: Its ends do not fully match the called genes, so a read error is possible. This chain links TRBV3-1 with TRBJ2-1, with D unresolved. CDR3 length equals 15 residues. Germline-derived CDR1 and CDR2 are LGHDT and YNNKEL (reference sequence). This chain's CDR3 is CASSQDLSPYKEQFF. The DNA for the CDR3 is TGTGCCAGCAGCCAAGATTTGTCCCCGTACAAGGAGCAGTTCTTC.

This chain links TRBV6-1 with TRBJ2-7, with 9 bases lining up with TRBD1. The germline gives CDR1 MNHNS, CDR2 SASEGT. With V trimmed by 6 bases and J by 3 bases, 9 bases remained unmatched. CDR3 length equals 15 residues. In DNA form, the CDR3 reads TGTGCCAGCAGGAAGACCGGACAGGGGAACTACGAGCAGTACTTC. This encodes CASRKTGQGNYEQYF.

In its sample, this clonotype was seen a few times. The chain uses TRBV12-3 or TRBV12-4 and TRBJ2-5; D call uncertain. V dropped 1 base and J dropped 5 bases, with 8 bases sitting between them. The CDR3 consists of 13 residues. The CDR3 DNA follows: TGTGCCAGCAGTTTAGGCAACGGTGAGACCCAGTACTTC. Its protein product is CASSLGNGETQYF.

The rearrangement joins TRBV20-1 to TRBJ2-6, with D tentatively TRBD2 (5 bases). Germline V lookup: CDR1 DFQATT, CDR2 SNEGSKA (reference sequence). Trimming shortened V by 2 bases and J by 2 bases, and 13 bases separated the two germline ends. CDR3 length: 16 amino acids. CDR3 nucleotides: TGCAGTGCTAGACCTTCGGGGTTAGCTGGGGCCAACGTCCTGACTTTC. Protein product: CSARPSGLAGANVLTF.

The chain uses TRBV5-1 and TRBJ2-3, with D possibly called TRBD1 or TRBD2 (5 bases each). Trimming left V 5 bases short and J 4 bases short, with 17 bases between. The CDR3 has 15 amino acids. Per the germline V gene, CDR1 is SGHRS and CDR2 is YFSETQ. CDR3 DNA sequence: TGCGCCAGCAGTATTTCGGGGCGACTCCCAGATACGCAGTATTTT. Translating gives CASSISGRLPDTQYF.

This clonotype was detected ten times or more. This rearrangement joins TRBV2 to TRBJ2-5, with unresolved D. V shed 1 base and J shed 5 bases, with 11 bases lying between them. The CDR3 runs to 14 residues. Germline V CDR1 and CDR2: SNHLY, FYNNEI. CDR3: CASSEGRNGETQYF. CDR3 nucleotide sequence: TGTGCCAGCAGTGAAGGGCGAAATGGGGAGACCCAGTACTTC.

This clonotype was detected only a few times. This chain joins TRBV4-1 and TRBJ2-6; D unresolved. Per the germline V gene, CDR1 is MGHRA and CDR2 is YSYEKL. The CDR3 sequence is 17 residues long. Trimming removed 1 base from V and 2 bases from J, with 12 bases in between. CDR3: CASSQALEHTGANVLTF. As DNA, the CDR3 is TGCGCCAGCAGCCAAGCCCTCGAGCACACTGGGGCCAACGTCCTGACTTTC.

V gene TRBV11-2 combines with J gene TRBJ2-4; 8 bases match TRBD1. Germline lookup yields CDR1 SGHAT and CDR2 FQNNGV. There are 16 residues in the CDR3. Losses at the gene ends were 5 bases for V and 0 bases for J; bases not matched to a gene: 6. This chain's CDR3 is CASSAGQGLAKNIQYF. CDR3 coding DNA: TGTGCCAGCAGCGCCGGACAGGGTCTAGCCAAAAACATTCAGTACTTC.

CDR3 nucleotides: TGCAGTGCTAGCTACCTTTATGGCTACACCTTC. As protein: CSASYLYGYTF. The chain couples TRBV20-1 to TRBJ1-2; no firm D call. The CDR3 runs to 11 residues. CDR1 and CDR2 from the germline V gene are DFQATT and SNEGSKA (reference sequence). Trimming pared 3 bases from V and 5 bases from J, leaving 7 bases between.

V usage is TRBV7-2 and J usage is TRBJ2-7; D perhaps matches TRBD1 (5 bases). The CDR3 extends over 13 amino acids. The V end was cut by 8 bases, the J end by 2 bases, with 13 bases between. Germline CDR1 is SGHTA and CDR2 is FQGNSA. CDR3 sequence: CASAPSRAYEQYF. CDR3 nucleotide sequence: TGTGCCAGCGCCCCGTCCAGGGCCTACGAGCAGTACTTC. The full variable domain, with the rest looked up from reference TRBV7-2 and TRBJ2-7, is GAGVSQSPSNKVTEKGKDVELRCDPISGHTALYWYRQSLGQGLEFLIYFQGNSAPDKSGLPSDRFSAERTGGSVSTLTIQRTQQEDSAVYLCASAPSRAYEQYFGPGTRLTVT.

About this clonotype: One end of the junction fails to match germline, which may point to a read error. The gene calls are TRBV4-3 and TRBJ2-1; possibly TRBD2 for D (6 bases). The CDR3 is made up of 17 amino acids. Per the germline V gene, CDR1 is LGHNA and CDR2 is YSLEER. The CDR3 sequence is CASSQGDGGGPYSEQFF. In DNA, the CDR3 is TGCGCCAGCAGCCAGGGGGACGGGGGAGGACCCTACAGTGAGCAGTTCTTC.

This clonotype showed up just a few times. The chain joins TRBV7-9 to TRBJ2-3; D call uncertain. This CDR3 spans 14 amino acids. The V and J ends lost 5 bases and 3 bases respectively, with 12 bases between them. Germline V gene sequence: CDR1 SEHNR, CDR2 FQNEAQ (reference sequence). The CDR3 DNA sequence: TGTGCCAGCAGCCCGGTTACGGCAACAGATACGCAGTATTTT. This translates into CASSPVTATDTQYF. The variable domain in full, with the rest retrieved from reference TRBV7-9 and TRBJ2-3, is DTGVSQNPRHKITKRGQNVTFRCDPISEHNRLYWYRQTLGQGPEFLTYFQNEAQLEKSRLLSDRFSAERPKGSFSTLEIQRTEQGDSAMYLCASSPVTATDTQYFGPGTRLTVL.

Note on this clonotype: One junction end does not reproduce the germline sequence, and a read error may be involved. The genes are TRBV7-9 and TRBJ2-3; 13 nucleotides line up with TRBD2. Germline-derived CDR1 and CDR2 are SEHNR and FQNEAQ (reference sequence). This CDR3 region has 17 residues. In DNA, the CDR3 is TGTGCCAGCAGCTTGGGACTAGCGGGGACCCGCACAGGTACGCAGTATTTT. It is translated as CASSLGLAGTRTGTQYF. Combining the CDR3 with reference TRBV7-9 and TRBJ2-3 gives the whole variable domain DTGVSQNPRHKITKRGQNVTFRCDPISEHNRLYWYRQTLGQGPEFLTYFQNEAQLEKSRLLSDRFSAERPKGSFSTLEIQRTEQGDSAMYLCASSLGLAGTRTGTQYFGPGTRLTVL.